The sequence of this TCR beta chain was determined in a study of blood T cells in healthy people across ages. Using a J-beta primer mix together with a sample-barcoded 5' primer, a second PCR was run for roughly 7 to 12 cycles. TCRdb re-called the 5' RACE reads with MiXCR, one entry per CDR3 protein. The sample shows around 1.5 million distinct CDR3 sequences, roughly a third of them seen only once. The CDR3 spans 13 residues. Germline CDR1 MDHEN, CDR2 SYDVKM. V dropped 2 bases and J dropped 4 bases, with 5 bases sitting between them. The chain has TRBV28 and TRBJ1-4; D is unresolved. Sample: blood. The clonotype was recovered from a woman in her thirties in good health. This chain's CDR3 is CASSLSVNEKLFF. The CDR3 DNA reads as TGTGCCAGCAGTTTAAGCGTTAATGAAAAACTGTTTTTT.